The rows below give T cell receptor beta chains drawn from one sample of a study of neoadjuvant anti-PD-1 for oral cavity cancer. Produced via immunoSEQ multiplex PCR; TCRdb's table is partial and in-frame only. The sample records over 11,000 clones, around two thirds being singletons. The specimen comprised PBMCs, sampled before nivolumab (anti-PD-1) treatment. These TCRs come from a person between 35 and 79 years old with oral cavity squamous cell carcinoma. Both conserved end residues are part of each CDR3. A D gene is named only where the DNA matches it firmly. Rows give clone size only sometimes, using once, few, many, or a class for an expanded clone.

TRBV27	TRBJ1-2	-	-	TGTGCCAGCAGTGGCGGGAGGGGGTATGGCTACACCTTC	CASSGGRGYGYTF
TRBV14	TRBJ1-2	-	-	TGTGCCAGCAGCCAAAGGGACGGGTTTAGCGATGGCTACACCTTC	CASSQRDGFSDGYTF
TRBV7-3	TRBJ2-2	-	-	TGTGCCAGCAGCTTGAGCGGGACCGGGGAGCTGTTTTTT	CASSLSGTGELFF
TRBV30	TRBJ2-3	TRBD2	-	TGTGCCTGGAGTGAAGGACTAGCGGGAGGATCCGATACGCAGTATTTT	CAWSEGLAGGSDTQYF
TRBV19	TRBJ1-2	-	-	TGTGCCAGTAGTAATGTATTATTTCACGACTATGGCTACACCTTC	CASSNVLFHDYGYTF
TRBV18	TRBJ2-5	TRBD2	few	TGTGCCAGCTCAGCGCGGGAGACACAAGAGACCCAGTACTTC	CASSARETQETQYF
TRBV11-2	TRBJ2-2	-	-	TGTGCCAGCAGCTCATACACCGGGGAGCTGTTTTTT	CASSSYTGELFF
TRBV25-1	TRBJ1-1	-	-	TGTGCCAGCAGTCGCGGGGGATTCACTGAAGCTTTCTTT	CASSRGGFTEAFF
TRBV9	TRBJ2-7	-	-	TGTGCCAGCAGCCCCCAGGGGCCCTACGAGCAGTACTTC	CASSPQGPYEQYF
TRBV5-1	TRBJ1-1	-	-	TGCGCCAGCAGCCTGGAAGGGCACACTGAAGCTTTCTTT	CASSLEGHTEAFF
TRBV5-8	TRBJ1-2	TRBD1	-	TGTGCCAGCAACCCTGGGGACTTTACGGGACAGGCGGGGTATGGCTACACCTTC	CASNPGDFTGQAGYGYTF
TRBV28	TRBJ1-2	-	-	TGTGCCAGCACTCGCCCGGGGGACTATGGCTACACCTTC	CASTRPGDYGYTF
TRBV19	TRBJ1-5	-	-	TGTGCCAGTAGTATAGATGAGGCCACGGCCCAGCATTTT	CASSIDEATAQHF
TRBV10-1	TRBJ2-2	TRBD1	-	TGCGCCAGCAGTGAGTCCGGGACAGGGGTTAAAGCCGGGGAGCTGTTTTTT	CASSESGTGVKAGELFF
TRBV29-1	TRBJ2-6	TRBD2	-	TGCAGCGTTGAAAGGGGAGGGCCCGGGGCCAACGTCCTGACTTTC	CSVERGGPGANVLTF
TRBV7-8	TRBJ1-2	-	-	TGTGCCAGCAGCCCTAGGGGCGGGCAGCAGGGCTACACCTTC	CASSPRGGQQGYTF
TRBV5-1	TRBJ2-1	-	-	TGCGCCAGCAGCTTGCGACAGGAGTCCTACAATGAGCAGTTCTTC	CASSLRQESYNEQFF
TRBV7-9	TRBJ2-2	-	few	TGTGCCAGCAGTCCCGGACAAACCGGGGAGCTGTTTTTT	CASSPGQTGELFF
TRBV15	TRBJ2-1	-	-	TGTGCCACCAGCAGAGATACTTACAATGAGCAGTTCTTC	CATSRDTYNEQFF
TRBV29-1	TRBJ2-4	TRBD1	-	TGCAGCGCCCAGGGGGAATTAAACATTCAGTACTTC	CSAQGELNIQYF
TRBV19	TRBJ2-1	TRBD1	few	TGTGCCAGTAACCGGGACAGGGAGGGAGGGGAGCAGTTCTTC	CASNRDREGGEQFF
TRBV28	TRBJ2-5	TRBD2	few	TGTGCCAGCCGAAGACGGGGCGGGAGGACGGGTGAGACCCAGTACTTC	CASRRRGGRTGETQYF
TRBV27	TRBJ2-2	TRBD1	-	TGTGCCAGCAGTTTAGGGACAGCTCTACACGGGGAGCTGTTTTTT	CASSLGTALHGELFF
TRBV28	TRBJ1-1	-	-	TGTGCCAGCAGTTCTTTTCCCCCACAGGGTACGGGTGAAGCTTTCTTT	CASSSFPPQGTGEAFF
TRBV18	TRBJ2-7	-	-	TGTGCCAGCTCACCCCCCTCTCGACAGAATAAACGCTACGAGCAGTACTTC	CASSPPSRQNKRYEQYF
TRBV5-6	TRBJ1-6	-	-	TGTGCCAGCAGCTTGGGAGTCGGCAGGACCTGGGGTTCACCCCTCCACTTT	CASSLGVGRTWGSPLHF
TRBV27	TRBJ2-2	-	-	TGTGCCAGCAGCATCCTGAACACCGGGGAGCTGTTTTTT	CASSILNTGELFF
TRBV4-1	TRBJ2-2	-	once	TGCGCCAGCAGCCAGGTTCGGGACGGGACCGGGGAGCTGTTTTTT	CASSQVRDGTGELFF
TRBV5-1	TRBJ1-4	-	once	TGCGCCAGCAGCGTACGCCCTTCAGGAAATGAAAAACTGTTTTTT	CASSVRPSGNEKLFF
TRBV6-1	TRBJ1-5	-	-	TGTGCCAGCACAGAAAGGCCGCTCAATCAGCCCCAGCATTTT	CASTERPLNQPQHF
TRBV7-9	TRBJ2-1	TRBD2	-	TGTGCCAGCAGCTTCATGGCGGGAGGAACCACCCACAATGAGCAGTTCTTC	CASSFMAGGTTHNEQFF
TRBV9	TRBJ2-7	-	-	TGTGCCAGCAGCGTAGAGGCCGGGCCCCAAGTCGGGGAGCAGTACTTC	CASSVEAGPQVGEQYF
TRBV2	TRBJ2-2	-	-	TGTGCCAGCAGTGAAATAGGAGCCAACACCGGGGAGCTGTTTTTT	CASSEIGANTGELFF
TRBV6-6	TRBJ2-3	TRBD1	-	TGTGCCAGCAGTTATCTGACAGGGGGGGGAGATACGCAGTATTTT	CASSYLTGGGDTQYF
TRBV5-5	TRBJ1-5	-	once	TGTGCCAGCAGCTGGACGCGGAATCAGCCCCAGCATTTT	CASSWTRNQPQHF
TRBV13	TRBJ1-3	-	-	TGTGCCAGCAGCCTTCTCAGTTCCCCCTCTGGAAACACCATATATTTT	CASSLLSSPSGNTIYF
TRBV5-1	TRBJ1-3	-	-	TGTGCCAGCAGCAGGGACCGAACTGGAAACACCATATATTTT	CASSRDRTGNTIYF
TRBV7-2	TRBJ2-2	-	-	TGTGCCAGCAGCTTTACGGGCTTCAACACCGGGGAGCTGTTTTTT	CASSFTGFNTGELFF
TRBV9	TRBJ2-2	-	few	TGTGCCAGCAGCCCGAGAGGCGGGGAGCTGTTTTTT	CASSPRGGELFF
TRBV28	TRBJ2-7	-	-	TGTGCCAGCAGTCTAACGGGACTGACCTCCTACGAGCAGTACTTC	CASSLTGLTSYEQYF
TRBV7-6	TRBJ2-3	-	-	TGTGCCAGCAGCCTGGGGGCTCTAGCGGTTCAAAGGACGCAGTATTTT	CASSLGALAVQRTQYF
TRBV6-1	TRBJ1-5	TRBD1	-	TGTGCCAGCAGTGAAGCGGGCCGACAGGGACAGCCCCAGCATTTT	CASSEAGRQGQPQHF
TRBV4-1	TRBJ2-2	-	-	TGCGCCAGCGGGGGAGGCTCGGGTCCGACACTTTTCACCGGGGAGCTGTTTTTT	CASGGGSGPTLFTGELFF
TRBV7-2	TRBJ2-7	TRBD2	-	TGTGCCAGCAGCTTAGGAACTAGCGGGAGGAACGAGCAGTACTTC	CASSLGTSGRNEQYF
TRBV7-9	TRBJ2-2	-	-	TGTGCCAGCAGCCCGGGATCCGGGGAGCTGTTTTTT	CASSPGSGELFF
TRBV28	TRBJ2-7	-	-	TGTGCCAGCAGTTTATTTGGGACCTCTTACGAGCAGTACTTC	CASSLFGTSYEQYF
TRBV18	TRBJ2-5	-	-	TGTGCCAGCTCACCACTCCCTCAGGGGCGCGTACAAGAGACCCAGTACTTC	CASSPLPQGRVQETQYF
TRBV5-1	TRBJ2-5	-	-	TGCGCCAGCAGCTTTACAGGTGACCAAGAGACCCAGTACTTC	CASSFTGDQETQYF
TRBV28	TRBJ1-6	-	-	TGTGCCAGCAGTTTATCGGGTTCGCCCCTCCACTTT	CASSLSGSPLHF
TRBV2	TRBJ2-3	-	-	TGTGCCAGCCCACCCTACAGCGCAACAGATACGCAGTATTTT	CASPPYSATDTQYF